The clone carrying this T cell receptor beta chain was recorded once. With 4 bases removed from V and 6 bases from J, the gap between germline ends came to 10 bases. The CDR3 has 13 residues. CDR1 MGHRA and CDR2 YSYEKL come from the germline V gene. The run of the v3.0 immunoSEQ assay was at survey level. The repertoire was sequenced with immunoSEQ multiplex PCR; TCRdb's copy has only in-frame clones and lacks some. The table includes tens of thousands of clones, about 96% detected once. This specimen comes from a study of long-term antiretroviral therapy in people with HIV. The chain carries TRBV4-1 and TRBJ2-1, with D tentatively TRBD1 (6 bases). The sequenced sample was unsorted PBMCs, obtained roughly 6.2 years after starting antiretroviral therapy. This clonotype originated in a man under 40 with HIV. The chain's CDR3 is CASSLQTGNEQFF. The CDR3 DNA reads TGCGCCAGCAGCCTTCAGACAGGCAATGAGCAGTTCTTC.